This T cell receptor beta chain was recorded in a study of metastatic and nonmetastatic thyroid tumors. This clone appeared once. The CDR3 totals 16 residues. V lost 2 bases to trimming and J lost 10 bases, with 18 bases between them. Germline CDR1 reads SGHAT; CDR2 reads FQDESV (reference sequence). Ahead of thyroid surgery, no patient had received treatment of any kind. Under the authors' procedure: What underpinned the distant-metastasis classifier for papillary thyroid cancer was the set of CDR3 differences across clinicopathological groups. TCRdb re-called clones from the PCR reads using MiXCR. TCRdb, not the original authors, processed these V and J calls. The table has approximately 13,000 clones, 30% to 35% seen once.

The source material was tumor tissue. This chain connects TRBV11-1 to TRBJ1-6; the D gene is possibly TRBD1 (5 bases). This clonotype was obtained from a female donor with papillary thyroid cancer or a benign thyroid nodule (not recorded which). Some clones in this sample may be carry-over from other donors' samples. CDR3 protein: CASSLTWGRVNSPLHF. CDR3 sequence (DNA): TGTGCCAGCAGCTTAACTTGGGGCAGGGTTAACTCACCCCTCCACTTT. Combining the CDR3 with reference TRBV11-1 and TRBJ1-6 gives the whole variable domain EAEVAQSPRYKITEKSQAVAFWCDPISGHATLYWYRQILGQGPELLVQFQDESVVDDSQLPKDRFSAERLKGVDSTLKIQPAELGDSAMYLCASSLTWGRVNSPLHFGNGTRLTVT.